These 2 T cell receptor beta chains came from one sample sequenced in a study of T cells in women clearing cervical HPV infection. Sequencing was performed with immunoSEQ multiplex PCR; in TCRdb, only in-frame clones are kept and a portion is missing. Here the sample table reports fewer than 35,000 clones. Sequencing input: blood buffy coat. The receptors derive from a woman between 18 and 70 years old with a cervical HPV16 infection that either progressed to CIN3+ or cleared (not recorded which).

About this clone itself: With the read ending 3 residues before the CDR3 end, the germline J gene is used to fill in that end. The chain is built from TRBV19 and TRBJ1-2; 7 positions agree with TRBD1. Germline CDR1 reads LNHDA; CDR2 reads SQIVND (reference sequence). V was pared by 5 bases and J by 4 bases, with 4 bases of the junction left unmatched. The CDR3 extends over 13 amino acids. CDR3 residues: CASSPGQSYGYTF. The CDR3 DNA, read in part, is TGTGCCAGTAGTCCGGGACAGAGCTATGGC.

Notes on this clone: The read gets to within 3 residues of the CDR3 end, and the germline J gene fills in the rest. The rearrangement uses TRBV11-2 and TRBJ2-3; 7 positions match TRBD2. CDR1 SGHAT and CDR2 FQNNGV come from the germline V gene. The CDR3 covers 15 residues. The trim removed 5 bases at V and 2 bases at J, leaving 7 bases unmatched. The CDR3 loop is CASSPWTSSTDTQYF. Partial CDR3 DNA: TGTGCCAGCAGCCCATGGACTAGTTCCACAGATACG.